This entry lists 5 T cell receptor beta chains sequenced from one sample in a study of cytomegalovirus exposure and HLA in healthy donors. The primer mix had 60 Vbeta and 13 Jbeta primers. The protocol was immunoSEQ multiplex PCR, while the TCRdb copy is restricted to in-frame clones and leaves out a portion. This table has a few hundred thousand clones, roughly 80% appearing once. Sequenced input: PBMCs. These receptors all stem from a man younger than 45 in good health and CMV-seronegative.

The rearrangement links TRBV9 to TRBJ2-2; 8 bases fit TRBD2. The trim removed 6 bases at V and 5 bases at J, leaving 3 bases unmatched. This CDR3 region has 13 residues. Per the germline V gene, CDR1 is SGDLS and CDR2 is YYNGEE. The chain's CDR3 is CASTRGVTGELFF. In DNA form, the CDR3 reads TGTGCCAGCACGCGGGGGGTAACCGGGGAGCTGTTTTTT.

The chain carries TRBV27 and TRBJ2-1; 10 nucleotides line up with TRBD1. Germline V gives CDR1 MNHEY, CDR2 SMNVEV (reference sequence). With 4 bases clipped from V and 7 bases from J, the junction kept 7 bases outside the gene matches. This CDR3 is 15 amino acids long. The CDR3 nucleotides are TGTGCCAGCAGTTATTGGGACAGGGGCCTGAATGAGCAGTTCTTC. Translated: CASSYWDRGLNEQFF.

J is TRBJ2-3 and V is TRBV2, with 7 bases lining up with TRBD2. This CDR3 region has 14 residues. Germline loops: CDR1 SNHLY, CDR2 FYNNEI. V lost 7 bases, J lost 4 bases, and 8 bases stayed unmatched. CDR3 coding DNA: TGTGCCAGCATCCTCGGGGGGATCGCAGATACGCAGTATTTT. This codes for CASILGGIADTQYF.

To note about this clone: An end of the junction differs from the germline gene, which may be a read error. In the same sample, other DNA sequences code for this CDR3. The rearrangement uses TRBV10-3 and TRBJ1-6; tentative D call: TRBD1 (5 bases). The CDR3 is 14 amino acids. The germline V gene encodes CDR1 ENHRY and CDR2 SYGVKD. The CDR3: CAISEYTGNSPLHF. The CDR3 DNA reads TGTGCCATCAGTGAGTATACAGGAAATTCGCCCCTCCACTTT.

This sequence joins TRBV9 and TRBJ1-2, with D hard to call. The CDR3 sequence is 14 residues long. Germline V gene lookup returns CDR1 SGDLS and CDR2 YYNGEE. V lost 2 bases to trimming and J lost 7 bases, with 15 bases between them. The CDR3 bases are TGTGCCAGCAGCGTTGGTAGGGTAGGGAGTGGCTACACCTTC. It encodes CASSVGRVGSGYTF.